These 14 T cell receptor beta chains share one sample of origin, sequenced in a study of blood T cell repertoires in COVID-19. Method: immunoSEQ multiplex PCR; TCRdb's copy keeps in-frame clones and lacks some. The data hold some 150,000 clones, with around 85% observed a single time. The specimen sequenced was peripheral blood. These receptors were collected from a woman aged 60 to 75 with COVID-19, enrolled during active disease.

This chain connects TRBV5-8 to TRBJ1-1, with 9 bases that match TRBD1. The CDR3 is made up of 15 amino acids. CDR1 and CDR2 from the germline V gene are SGHTS and YDEGEE. Trimming took 0 bases from V and 5 from J; bases not matched to a gene: 5. The CDR3 DNA reads TGTGCCAGCAGCTTGGGGGACAGGGCCGGAACTGAAGCTTTCTTT. Amino acids: CASSLGDRAGTEAFF. The full variable domain, rest sourced from reference TRBV5-8 and TRBJ1-1, is EAGVTQSPTHLIKTRGQQATLRCSPISGHTSVYWYQQALGLGLQFLLWYDEGEERNRGNFPPRFSGRQFPNYSSELNVNALELEDSALYLCASSLGDRAGTEAFFGQGTRLTVV.

The chain employs TRBV7-8 and TRBJ2-7; D might be TRBD1 (6 bases). Germline V gene data show CDR1 as SGHVS and CDR2 as FQNEAQ. Trimming shortened V by 2 bases and J by 0 bases, and 11 bases separated the two germline ends. The CDR3 totals 15 residues. The DNA of the CDR3 is TGTGCCAGCAGCTTAATGGGGGCGAGCTCCTACGAGCAGTACTTC. Translation: CASSLMGASSYEQYF.

This chain uses TRBV23-1 with TRBJ1-3; 9 bases map to TRBD1. TRBV23-1 is an ORF for which the function is uncertain. The CDR3 extends over 16 amino acids. Trimming cost V 8 bases and J 0 bases; bases outside gene matches: 8. CDR3 sequence: CASRGTGRFSGNTIYF. The CDR3 coding sequence is TGCGCCAGCCGCGGGACAGGGCGCTTCTCTGGAAACACCATATATTTT.

The rearrangement uses TRBV5-6 and TRBJ1-1; no clear D gene. V was trimmed by 4 bases and J by 1 base, leaving 5 bases between them. The CDR3 has 12 amino acids. Per the germline V gene, CDR1 is SGHDT and CDR2 is YYEEEE. CDR3 sequence (DNA): TGTGCCAGCAGCGTCAAGAACACTGAAGCTTTCTTT. The encoded protein is CASSVKNTEAFF.

This chain's CDR3 is CAWSLFVAGGPIQETQYF. Here the CDR3 DNA reads TGTGCCTGGAGTCTATTCGTTGCGGGGGGGCCGATTCAAGAGACCCAGTACTTC. This chain uses TRBV30 with TRBJ2-5; 9 bases map to TRBD2. This CDR3 region has 18 residues. The V gene end was trimmed by 2 bases and the J gene end by 2 bases; junction bases not matched to a gene: 15. Germline-derived CDR1 and CDR2 are GTSNPN and SVGIG (reference sequence).

The gene calls are TRBV7-2 and TRBJ1-5; TRBD1 agrees at 10 bases. Trimming took 1 base from V and 2 from J; bases not matched to a gene: 2. Germline CDR1 is SGHTA and CDR2 is FQGNSA. CDR3 length: 16 residues. The CDR3 is CASSLEGTGGNQPQHF. In DNA, the CDR3 is TGTGCCAGCAGCTTAGAAGGGACAGGGGGCAATCAGCCCCAGCATTTT.

CDR3 loop: CASSPAIGGEAPGTETQYF. The CDR3 DNA reads as TGTGCCAGCAGCCCTGCGATCGGGGGGGAGGCCCCCGGGACAGAGACCCAGTACTTC. This chain links TRBV9 with TRBJ2-5; 8 bases map to TRBD2. The J segment lost 4 bases and the V segment lost 4 bases, leaving 21 bases of the junction unmatched. CDR3 size: 19 residues. The V gene's germline CDR1 is SGDLS and CDR2 YYNGEE.

The V gene is TRBV5-1, the J gene TRBJ2-2; TRBD2 might be the D (6 bases). The V gene's germline CDR1 is SGHRS and CDR2 YFSETQ. Trimming stripped 0 bases from V and 2 bases from J, with 11 bases between. The CDR3 runs 16 residues. The CDR3 loop is CASSLGASANTGELFF. Written as DNA, the CDR3 is TGCGCCAGCAGCTTGGGTGCTAGCGCTAACACCGGGGAGCTGTTTTTT.

The rearrangement links TRBV6-5 to TRBJ1-2; D unresolved. V was clipped by 2 bases and J by 6 bases, with 13 bases between them. Germline assignment: CDR1 MNHEY and CDR2 SVGAGI. The CDR3 is 14 residues long. CDR3 nucleotide sequence: TGTGCCAGCAGTTACGATCCAGGAGCGGATGGCTACACCTTC. This gives the protein CASSYDPGADGYTF.

This clone ranks as medium-sized. The V call is TRBV13, the J call TRBJ1-2; D remains unclear. V lost 0 bases to trimming and J lost 5 bases, with 4 bases between them. Per germline, CDR1 PRHDT and CDR2 FYEKMQ (reference sequence). The CDR3 has 12 amino acids. CDR3 amino acids: CASSLGEYGYTF. In nucleotides, the CDR3 is TGTGCCAGCAGCTTAGGAGAGTATGGCTACACCTTC.

The chain combines TRBV7-7 with TRBJ2-1, with TRBD2 matching 10 bases. With 5 bases clipped from V and 7 bases from J, the junction kept 8 bases outside the gene matches. CDR3 length equals 15 residues. From germline, CDR1 is SSHAT and CDR2 FNYEAQ (reference sequence). CDR3 region: CASSPSGGARNEQFF. The CDR3 DNA is TGTGCCAGCAGCCCAAGCGGGGGGGCTAGGAATGAGCAGTTCTTC.

The chain carries TRBV4-1 and TRBJ2-3; 8 bases are a match to TRBD2. The V gene end was trimmed by 0 bases and the J gene end by 4 bases; junction bases not matched to a gene: 6. CDR3 size: 16 residues. In germline, CDR1 is MGHRA, CDR2 YSYEKL. The CDR3 DNA is TGCGCCAGCAGCCAAGAGGCCGGGGGGGCACCAGATACGCAGTATTTT. Its translation: CASSQEAGGAPDTQYF.

V gene TRBV5-1 combines with J gene TRBJ2-7, with 8 nucleotides matching TRBD1. Losses at the gene ends were 0 bases for V and 3 bases for J; bases not matched to a gene: 8. Germline lookup yields CDR1 SGHRS and CDR2 YFSETQ. The CDR3 loop spans 16 amino acids. Here the CDR3 reads CASSLVGQDSVYEQYF. CDR3 bases: TGCGCCAGCAGCTTGGTGGGACAGGATTCTGTCTACGAGCAGTACTTC.

This chain joins TRBV5-1 and TRBJ2-3; no definite D call. Trimming took off 5 bases at V and 2 bases at J, with 6 bases between the two ends. The CDR3 covers 12 residues. Germline lookup yields CDR1 SGHRS and CDR2 YFSETQ. In nucleotides, the CDR3 is TGCGCCAGCAGTATTCCCACAGATACGCAGTATTTT. It codes for CASSIPTDTQYF.